Reported below is one T cell receptor (beta chain). Its antigen is currently unknown. Data came from immunoSEQ multiplex PCR; TCRdb stores just in-frame clones and leaves some out. The sample has roughly 45,000 clones, roughly four fifths seen once; the top ten hold 1.4% to 1.5%. This sample was included in a study of CD4 T cells in relation to SARS-CoV-2 and coronaviruses. Study-wide context: A couple of subjects were Hispanic; patients were roughly eight males and a handful of females.

Study-level points and caveats: In approximately 71% of donors, memory CD4+ clonotypes crossrecognized SARS-CoV-2 and at least one common cold coronavirus spike.

The TCR sequence derives from an adult with COVID-19. Input material: naive CD4+ T cells from PBMCs, cultured in vitro. Documented subset: naive CD4+ T cells isolated by negative enrichment.

The CDR3 here is CASSTGTGRGGSPLHF. In DNA, the CDR3 is TGTGCCAGCAGCACCGGGACAGGGAGGGGAGGCTCACCCCTCCACTTT. The chain combines TRBV5-6 with TRBJ1-6, with TRBD1 matching over 9 bases. Germline-derived CDR1 and CDR2 are SGHDT and YYEEEE. The ends lost 4 bases at V and 10 bases at J; junction bases unmatched: 12. CDR3 size: 16 residues. Variable domain in full (rest from reference TRBV5-6 and TRBJ1-6): DAGVTQSPTHLIKTRGQQVTLRCSPKSGHDTVSWYQQALGQGPQFIFQYYEEEERQRGNFPDRFSGHQFPNYSSELNVNALLLGDSALYLCASSTGTGRGGSPLHFGNGTRLTVT.